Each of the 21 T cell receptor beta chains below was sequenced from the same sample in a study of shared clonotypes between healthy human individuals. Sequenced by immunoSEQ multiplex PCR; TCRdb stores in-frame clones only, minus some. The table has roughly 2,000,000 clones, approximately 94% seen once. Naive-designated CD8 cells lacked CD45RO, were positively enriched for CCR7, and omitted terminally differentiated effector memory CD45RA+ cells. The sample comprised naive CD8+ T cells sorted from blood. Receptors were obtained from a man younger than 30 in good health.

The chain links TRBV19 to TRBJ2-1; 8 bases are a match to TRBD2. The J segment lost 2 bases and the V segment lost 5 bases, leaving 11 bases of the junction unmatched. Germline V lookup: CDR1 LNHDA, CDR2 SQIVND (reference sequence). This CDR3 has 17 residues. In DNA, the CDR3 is TGTGCCAGTAGTCCCTACATACTAGCGGCAACCTACAATGAGCAGTTCTTC. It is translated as CASSPYILAATYNEQFF.

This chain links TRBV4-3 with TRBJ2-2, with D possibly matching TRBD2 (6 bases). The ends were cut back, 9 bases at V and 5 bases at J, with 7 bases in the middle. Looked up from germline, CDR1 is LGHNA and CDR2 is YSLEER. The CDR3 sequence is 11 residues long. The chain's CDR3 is CASGGTGELFF. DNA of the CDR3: TGCGCCAGTGGGGGGACCGGGGAGCTGTTTTTT.

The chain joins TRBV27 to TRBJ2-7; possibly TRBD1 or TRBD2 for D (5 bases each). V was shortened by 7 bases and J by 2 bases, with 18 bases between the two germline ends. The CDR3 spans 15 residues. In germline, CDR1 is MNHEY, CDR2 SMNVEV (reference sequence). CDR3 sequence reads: CASTYSGRETYEQYF. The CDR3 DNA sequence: TGTGCCAGCACCTATTCGGGACGCGAAACCTACGAGCAGTACTTC.

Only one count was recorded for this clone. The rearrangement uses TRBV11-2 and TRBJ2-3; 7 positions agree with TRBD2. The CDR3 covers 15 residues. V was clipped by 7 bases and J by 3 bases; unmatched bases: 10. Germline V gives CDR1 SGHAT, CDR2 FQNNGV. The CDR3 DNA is TGTGCCAGCACCACCCCCGCGGGAGTTACAGATACGCAGTATTTT. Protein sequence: CASTTPAGVTDTQYF.

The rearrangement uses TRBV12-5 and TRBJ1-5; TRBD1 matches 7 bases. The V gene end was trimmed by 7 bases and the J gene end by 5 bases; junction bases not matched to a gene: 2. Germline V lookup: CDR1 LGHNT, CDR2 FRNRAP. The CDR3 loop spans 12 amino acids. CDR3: CASEQGHQPQHF. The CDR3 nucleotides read TGTGCTAGTGAACAGGGGCATCAGCCCCAGCATTTT.

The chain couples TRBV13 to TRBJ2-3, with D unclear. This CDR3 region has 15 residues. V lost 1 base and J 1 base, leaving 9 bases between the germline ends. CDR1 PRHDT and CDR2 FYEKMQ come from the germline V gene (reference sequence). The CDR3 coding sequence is TGTGCCAGCAGCTTAGCCGAGTGGGGCACAGATACGCAGTATTTT. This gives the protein CASSLAEWGTDTQYF.

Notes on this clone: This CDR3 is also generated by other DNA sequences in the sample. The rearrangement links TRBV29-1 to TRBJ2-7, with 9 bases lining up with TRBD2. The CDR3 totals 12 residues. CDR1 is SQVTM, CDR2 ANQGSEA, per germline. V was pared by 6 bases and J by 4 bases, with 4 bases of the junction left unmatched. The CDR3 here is CSVLAGAYEQYF. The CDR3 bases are TGCAGCGTCTTAGCGGGAGCGTACGAGCAGTACTTC.

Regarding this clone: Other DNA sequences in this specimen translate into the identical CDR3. CDR3 loop: CASSLGYTYEQYF. The CDR3 DNA sequence: TGTGCCAGCAGCTTAGGGTACACCTACGAGCAGTACTTC. V usage is TRBV11-2 and J usage is TRBJ2-7; D gene ambiguous. The V gene's germline CDR1 is SGHAT and CDR2 FQNNGV. The V gene lost 1 base and the J gene lost 2 bases, with 6 bases spanning the gap. The CDR3 totals 13 residues. The variable domain in full, with the rest retrieved from reference TRBV11-2 and TRBJ2-7, is EAGVAQSPRYKIIEKRQSVAFWCNPISGHATLYWYQQILGQGPKLLIQFQNNGVVDDSQLPKDRFSAERLKGVDSTLKIQPAKLEDSAVYLCASSLGYTYEQYFGPGTRLTVT.

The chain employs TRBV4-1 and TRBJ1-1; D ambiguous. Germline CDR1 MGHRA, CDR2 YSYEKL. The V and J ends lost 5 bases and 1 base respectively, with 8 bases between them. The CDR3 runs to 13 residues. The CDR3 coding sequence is TGCGCCAGCAGCAGCAGGAGGAACACTGAAGCTTTCTTT. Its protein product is CASSSRRNTEAFF.

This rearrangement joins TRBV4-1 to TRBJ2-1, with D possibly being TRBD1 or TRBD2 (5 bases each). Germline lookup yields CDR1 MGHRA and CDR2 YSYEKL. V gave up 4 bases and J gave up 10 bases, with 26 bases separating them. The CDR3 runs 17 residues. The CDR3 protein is CASSLRLDGTGLYEQFF. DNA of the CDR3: TGCGCCAGCAGCCTCCGCCTGGACGGGACGGGGCTTTACGAGCAGTTCTTC.

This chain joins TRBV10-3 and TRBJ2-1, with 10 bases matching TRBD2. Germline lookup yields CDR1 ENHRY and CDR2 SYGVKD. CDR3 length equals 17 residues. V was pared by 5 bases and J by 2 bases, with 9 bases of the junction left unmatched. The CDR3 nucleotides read TGTGCCATCAGTACCCTCCTACTAGCGGGAACCTACAATGAGCAGTTCTTC. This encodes CAISTLLLAGTYNEQFF.

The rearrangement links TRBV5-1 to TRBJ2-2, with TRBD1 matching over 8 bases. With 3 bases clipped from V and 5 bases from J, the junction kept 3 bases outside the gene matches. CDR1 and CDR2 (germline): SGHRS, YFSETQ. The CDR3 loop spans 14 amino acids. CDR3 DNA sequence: TGCGCCAGCAGCTACCGACAGGGGACCGGGGAGCTGTTTTTT. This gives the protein CASSYRQGTGELFF.

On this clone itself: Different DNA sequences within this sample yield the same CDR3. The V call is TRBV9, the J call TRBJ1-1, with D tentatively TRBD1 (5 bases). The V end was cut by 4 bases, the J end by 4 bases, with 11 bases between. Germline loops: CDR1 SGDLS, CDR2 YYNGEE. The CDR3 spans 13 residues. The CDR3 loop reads CASSTGGGTEAFF. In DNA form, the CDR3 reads TGTGCCAGCAGCACGGGGGGAGGCACTGAAGCTTTCTTT.

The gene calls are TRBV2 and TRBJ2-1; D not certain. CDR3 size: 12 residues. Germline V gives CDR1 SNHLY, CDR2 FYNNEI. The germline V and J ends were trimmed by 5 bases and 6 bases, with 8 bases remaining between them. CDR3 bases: TGTGCCAGCAGTAGGTGGGGCAATGAGCAGTTCTTC. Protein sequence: CASSRWGNEQFF. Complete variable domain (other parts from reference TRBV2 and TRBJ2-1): EPEVTQTPSHQVTQMGQEVILRCVPISNHLYFYWYRQILGQKVEFLVSFYNNEISEKSEIFDDQFSVERPDGSNFTLKIRSTKLEDSAMYFCASSRWGNEQFFGPGTRLTVL.

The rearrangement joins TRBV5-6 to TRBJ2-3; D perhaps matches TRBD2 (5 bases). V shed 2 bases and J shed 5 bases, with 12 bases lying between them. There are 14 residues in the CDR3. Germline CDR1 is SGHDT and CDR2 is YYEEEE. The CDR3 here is CASSFGSEGDTQYF. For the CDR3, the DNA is TGTGCCAGCAGCTTTGGTTCAGAGGGAGATACGCAGTATTTT.

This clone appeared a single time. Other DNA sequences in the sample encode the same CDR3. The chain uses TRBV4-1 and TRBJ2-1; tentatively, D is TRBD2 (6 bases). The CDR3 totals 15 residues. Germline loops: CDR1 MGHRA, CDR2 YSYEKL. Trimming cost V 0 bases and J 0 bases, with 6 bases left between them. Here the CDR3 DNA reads TGCGCCAGCAGCCAAGACGGGGGCTCCTACAATGAGCAGTTCTTC. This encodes CASSQDGGSYNEQFF.

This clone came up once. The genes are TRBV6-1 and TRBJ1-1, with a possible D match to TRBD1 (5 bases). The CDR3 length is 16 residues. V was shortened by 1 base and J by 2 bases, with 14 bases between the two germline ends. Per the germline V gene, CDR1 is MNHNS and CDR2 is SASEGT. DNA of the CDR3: TGTGCCAGCAGTGAAGACCGGGACCCAATCAACACTGAAGCTTTCTTT. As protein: CASSEDRDPINTEAFF.

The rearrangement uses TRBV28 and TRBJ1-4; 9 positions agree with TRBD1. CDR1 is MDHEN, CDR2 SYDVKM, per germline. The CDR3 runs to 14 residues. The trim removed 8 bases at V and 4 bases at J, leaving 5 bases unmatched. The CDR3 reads CASDMGQGNEKLFF. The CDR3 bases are TGTGCCAGCGACATGGGACAGGGTAATGAAAAACTGTTTTTT.

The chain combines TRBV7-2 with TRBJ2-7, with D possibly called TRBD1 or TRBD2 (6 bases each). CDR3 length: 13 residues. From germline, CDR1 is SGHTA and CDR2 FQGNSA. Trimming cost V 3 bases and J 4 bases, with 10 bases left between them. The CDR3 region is CASSFGGRYEQYF. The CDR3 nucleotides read TGTGCCAGCAGCTTTGGGGGGCGATACGAGCAGTACTTC.

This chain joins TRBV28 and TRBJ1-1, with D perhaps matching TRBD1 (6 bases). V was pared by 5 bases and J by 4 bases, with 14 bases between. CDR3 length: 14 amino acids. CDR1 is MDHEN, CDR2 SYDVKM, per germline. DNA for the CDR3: TGTGCCAGCAGTCGTTTACAGGGAGCCACTGAAGCTTTCTTT. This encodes CASSRLQGATEAFF. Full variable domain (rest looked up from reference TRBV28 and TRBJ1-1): DVKVTQSSRYLVKRTGEKVFLECVQDMDHENMFWYRQDPGLGLRLIYFSYDVKMKEKGDIPEGYSVSREKKERFSLILESASTNQTSMYLCASSRLQGATEAFFGQGTRLTVV.

DNA of the CDR3: TGTGCCAGCAGTTCTGGACAGGAGAGCTCCTACGAGCAGTACTTC. The encoded protein is CASSSGQESSYEQYF. The J gene is TRBJ2-7, the V gene TRBV27, with TRBD1 identical over 7 bases. In germline, CDR1 is MNHEY, CDR2 SMNVEV (reference sequence). J gave up 0 bases and V 4 bases, and 6 bases lay outside the gene matches. There are 15 residues in the CDR3.